The entry that follows covers one T cell receptor beta chain sequence. What antigen it recognizes has not been identified. One base away there is no much larger clone; base qualities are not given. The sample is drawn from a study of shared clonotypes between healthy human individuals (dated by TCRdb to 2020 to 2022). General notes on the study: A few men and two women, aged 18 to 49 years, made up the cohort. Different laboratories and diverse techniques were used to prepare libraries and sequence TCR repertoires, to increase sequencing depth and limit assay-specific biases. For each donor, CD4 naive and CD4 memory were each given three plates, CD8 naive was given two plates, and CD8 memory was given one plate. To estimate repertoire size and how much clonotypes are shared between individuals, the study performed deep sequencing of blood TCR repertoires from about 5 healthy adults. Each donor's leukapheresis produced roughly between about 0.9 and 9.5 billion PBMCs.

TCR CDR3 regions were amplified from genomic DNA by multiplex PCR using the deep immunoSEQ assay. Extracted genomic DNA from each cell subset was distributed evenly across all wells of several immunoSEQ 96-well plates, and each plate was treated as a replicate. Each replicate PCR for sorted subsets received roughly 0.2 ug genomic DNA, equal to roughly 30,000 T cell genomes. The purified libraries were quantified using a Qubit 3.0 fluorometer, sized with a Bioanalyzer 2100, and then quantified again using the KAPA Library Quantification kit. Every immunoSEQ 96-well plate was sequenced on a dedicated single-read 150-cycle Illumina NextSeq 550 flow cell. Under the source paper's analysis protocol: Because the immunoSEQ output held only junctional sequences and lacked quality scores, the filtering could not match the filtering applied to full-length reads. Sequences were annotated with PyIR, a Python wrapper for IgBLAST v1.9, and V/J genes and CDR3 were assigned using IMGT germline references. Reads with weak V/J assignments (E-value above 1e-6), missing CDR3, stop codons, out-of-frame junctions, or ambiguous translated residues were removed. A V3J clonotype was defined by an identical inferred V gene, J gene, and CDR3 amino acid sequence. To compute the percentage overlap between repertoires, the number of shared unique clonotypes was divided by the size of the smaller repertoire. Repertoire richness was assessed with RTK rarefaction, the Chao1 estimator, and Recon v2.1 estimates of unobserved clonotypes. Generation probabilities were computed with OLGA for all TCRbeta clonotypes obtained by the gDNA method from a few donors. TCRdb mirrors the immuneACCESS table, restricted to in-frame sequences. Some clones are absent from its copies; in checked studies, under half trace to an unresolved V gene, and the reason for the others is unknown. The V and J calls and clone size are taken from that table; D and trimming were inferred from the DNA. Counted in this sample were 950,000 to 1,100,000 clones; around 75% of them appeared once. The ten largest clonotypes hold approximately 1.5% of the sample.

What the authors observed across the whole study: Based on pairwise subsampling, the degree of clonotype sharing among donors was expected to be affected by sequencing depth. Naive subsets generally had larger estimated clonotype richness than memory subsets did. Because the study included only a small number of donors, the genetic and exposure-history diversity represented was limited. Incomplete sequencing was indicated by rarefaction of sorted-subset datasets, despite the large sequencing depth. Sampling was restricted to blood, and TCR repertoires in tissue are likely to differ from TCR repertoires in blood. Higher generation probabilities were observed for clonotypes shared by all four sorted-subset donors than for non-shared clonotypes. Sharing across a handful of donors was observed for approximately 5% of naive CD4, over 3% of naive CD8, 2% to 2.5% of memory CD4, and around 0.44% of memory CD8 clonotypes.

The donors were healthy, HIV-negative adults who had no recently reported acute infections or vaccinations. Only Caucasian adults living in Nashville, Tennessee, USA were represented among the donors. Magnetic negative selection was used to enrich CD4+ T cells, after which naive cells were positively selected on CD45RA and the negative fraction became the memory subset. Blood was collected by leukapheresis, and PBMCs were isolated by Ficoll-Histopaque density gradient centrifugation and then cryopreserved in liquid nitrogen vapor phase. Analytical flow cytometry was used to check the purity and quantity of every magnetically sorted T cell population. Genomic DNA was isolated from each sorted fraction and quantified by UV absorbance on a Nanodrop 2000c. The sequencing input was memory CD4+ T cells sorted from blood. Sample cell subset or site, as interpreted from the label and publication: CD45RA-negative fraction. The receptor was isolated from a man aged 18 to 29 in good health.

The CDR3 region reads CASSLGGVLDEQYF. The nucleotide sequence is given as TGTGCCAGCAGCTTGGGAGGGGTTCTGGACGAGCAGTACTTC. This chain joins TRBV5-6 to TRBJ2-7; the D region is possibly TRBD1 or TRBD2, each matching across 5 bases. The germline V gene specifies SGHDT as CDR1 and YYEEEE as CDR2. The trim is 0 bases for V and 5 bases for J, with a gap of 12 bases between the germline ends. The CDR3 has 14 amino acids, counting the end cysteine and phenylalanine. Only the CDR3 portion is preserved as DNA: 42 bases, with reading frame beginning at the first base. Here the CDR3 is joined to the reference TRBV5-6 and TRBJ2-7 genes, and the full variable domain is: DAGVTQSPTHLIKTRGQQVTLRCSPKSGHDTVSWYQQALGQGPQFIFQYYEEEERQRGNFPDRFSGHQFPNYSSELNVNALLLGDSALYLCASSLGGVLDEQYFGPGTRLTVT.